This TCR beta chain was captured by sequencing in a study of blood T cell repertoires in COVID-19. Across the whole study: From the United States, Italy and Spain came samples of acute and convalescent COVID-19. Sample material is recorded as cDNA or gDNA derived from T cells, B-cell-depleted T cells, or PBMCs.

The CDR3 sequence is 14 residues long. The authors' processing: Amplification of reference gene primers was used by the study to estimate nucleated cell counts. Sequencing was performed with immunoSEQ multiplex PCR; in TCRdb, only in-frame clones are kept and a portion is missing. For V, J and clone size, that table is used; D and trimming come from the DNA. The sample includes some 150,000 clones, more than 60% of them seen just once. This chain joins TRBV21-1 and TRBJ2-5; whether TRBD1, the table's D call, matches the DNA was not checked. TRBV21-1 is deemed a pseudogene. Material: peripheral blood. This receptor was taken from a woman in her fifties or sixties with active or convalescent COVID-19. The CDR3 DNA follows: TGTGCCAGCAGACCCCGGGACAGCCAAGAGACCCAGTACTTC. Its translation: CASRPRDSQETQYF.